The clone carrying this T cell receptor beta chain was detected only a few times. Its specificity is unknown. Between the trimmed V and J ends, which lost 1 base and 6 bases, there was a span of 9 bases. The CDR3 is made up of 13 amino acids. CDR1 is SEHNR and CDR2 is FQNEAQ in the germline V gene (reference sequence). This record belongs to a study of CD8+CD57+ T cells in acquired aplastic anemia. Across the study: Sorted CD4+ and CD8+ cells gave an average of roughly 3 ug of DNA.

Overall study results and limits: The number of CD8+ CDR3 sequences shared by patients and controls was about 27. The CD8+ Simpson's diversity of patients and controls was not significantly different.

Sequenced patients had shown CD8+CD57+ cell expansion by flow cytometry. TCR beta VDJ and CDR3 profiles were obtained from a genomic DNA template. TCRdb used MiXCR to reprocess the reads, holding one entry per CDR3 protein. Of about 250,000 distinct CDR3 sequences listed, approximately 45% are singletons. This sequence originates from a human donor with aplastic anemia. The chain is built from TRBV7-9 and TRBJ1-2; D uncertain. Source material: sorted CD4+, CD8+, or CD8+CD57+ T cells (not recorded which) from PBMCs. The CDR3 DNA is TGTGCCAGCAGCTTAGGGGGTATGGATGGCTACACCTTC. Translating it yields CASSLGGMDGYTF. Supplemented by reference TRBV7-9 and TRBJ1-2, the full variable domain reads DTGVSQNPRHKITKRGQNVTFRCDPISEHNRLYWYRQTLGQGPEFLTYFQNEAQLEKSRLLSDRFSAERPKGSFSTLEIQRTEQGDSAMYLCASSLGGMDGYTFGSGTRLTVV.